This T cell receptor beta chain was observed in a study of blood T cell repertoires in COVID-19. Across the study: Material from acute and convalescent COVID-19 was sourced from the United States, Italy and Spain.

Method: immunoSEQ multiplex PCR; TCRdb's copy keeps in-frame clones and lacks some. Among 50,000 to 55,000 clones listed, 80% to 90% were seen once. The V gene lost 5 bases and the J gene lost 4 bases, with 15 bases spanning the gap. There are 15 residues in the CDR3. Germline V CDR1 and CDR2: SGHVS, FQNEAQ. This TCR was sampled from an elderly man with acute or convalescent COVID-19. The specimen was peripheral blood. The chain joins TRBV7-8 to TRBJ1-5, with TRBD1 as a possible D gene (5 bases). The DNA of the CDR3 is TGTGCCAGCAGCGTTCTGGCCGGGGGGAATCAGCCCCAGCATTTT. Protein sequence: CASSVLAGGNQPQHF.